These 18 T cell receptor beta chains were all obtained from the same sample, sequenced in a study of blood T cells in healthy people across ages. Alongside a J-beta primer mix, a sample-barcoded 5' primer served in a second PCR lasting roughly 7 to 12 cycles. From the 5' RACE reads, TCRdb called clonotypes with MiXCR, one entry per CDR3 protein. The sample contains 630,000 or so distinct CDR3 sequences, roughly 32% of which appear only once. Sequenced sample: blood. These receptors were obtained from a woman of 80 years or more in good health.

This clonotype has only a few counts. The gene calls are TRBV28 and TRBJ1-4; the D is unclear. The CDR3 consists of 12 residues. Trimming pared 1 base from V and 7 bases from J, leaving 4 bases between. Germline CDR1 MDHEN, CDR2 SYDVKM. CDR3 residues: CASSLYVEKLFF. CDR3 coding DNA: TGTGCCAGCAGTTTATATGTTGAAAAACTGTTTTTT.

The V gene is TRBV7-3, the J gene TRBJ1-1; 7 bases are a match to TRBD1. V trimming: 4 bases; J trimming: 9 bases; junction bases outside the gene matches: 8. The CDR3 totals 13 residues. Germline V gene lookup returns CDR1 SGHTA and CDR2 FQGTGA. Here the CDR3 reads CASSSGRDSKAFF. The CDR3 coding sequence is TGTGCCAGCAGCTCAGGCCGGGACAGTAAAGCTTTCTTT.

At least ten counts were recorded for this clonotype. The gene calls are TRBV24-1 and TRBJ2-3, with D tentatively TRBD1 or TRBD2 (5 bases each). CDR1 KGHDR and CDR2 SFDVKD come from the germline V gene. V was clipped by 4 bases and J by 1 base, with 17 bases between them. This CDR3 spans 17 amino acids. CDR3 region: CATSDPRGTWGTDTQYF. For the CDR3, the DNA is TGTGCCACCAGTGACCCCCGTGGGACCTGGGGCACAGATACGCAGTATTTT.

This clonotype was seen many times. The chain links TRBV20-1 to TRBJ1-5; 12 bases match TRBD1. The CDR3 has 15 residues. The J segment lost 4 bases and the V segment lost 3 bases, leaving 4 bases of the junction unmatched. Germline-derived CDR1 and CDR2 are DFQATT and SNEGSKA (reference sequence). The CDR3: CSARGTGGMNQPQHF. CDR3 DNA sequence: TGCAGTGCTAGGGGGACAGGGGGCATGAATCAGCCCCAGCATTTT.

A few counts support this clonotype. The chain employs TRBV5-1 and TRBJ2-1; D possibly corresponds to TRBD1 (6 bases). The J call could be wrong; TRBJ2-7 is a better fit for the DNA end. This CDR3 spans 15 amino acids. In germline, CDR1 is SGHRS, CDR2 YFSETQ. In DNA form, the CDR3 reads TGCGCCAGCAGCTTACAGGGAACCTCCTACAATGAGCAGTACTTC. It yields the protein CASSLQGTSYNEQYF.

This sequence joins TRBV5-1 and TRBJ2-1, with TRBD2 matching over 12 bases. Germline V lookup: CDR1 SGHRS, CDR2 YFSETQ. Losses at the gene ends were 0 bases for V and 0 bases for J; bases not matched to a gene: 7. There are 19 residues in the CDR3. Here the CDR3 reads CASSLEGTSGPSSYNEQFF. CDR3 nucleotides: TGCGCCAGCAGCTTGGAAGGGACTAGCGGGCCGAGCTCCTACAATGAGCAGTTCTTC. Supplemented by reference TRBV5-1 and TRBJ2-1, the full variable domain reads KAGVTQTPRYLIKTRGQQVTLSCSPISGHRSVSWYQQTPGQGLQFLFEYFSETQRNKGNFPGRFSGRQFSNSRSEMNVSTLELGDSALYLCASSLEGTSGPSSYNEQFFGPGTRLTVL.

This clonotype was detected many times. The J gene is TRBJ1-5, the V gene TRBV12-3 or TRBV12-4; D remains ambiguous. The CDR3 spans 13 residues. The V end was cut by 3 bases, the J end by 7 bases, with 10 bases between. The CDR3 protein is CASSFTGGQPQHF. DNA for the CDR3: TGTGCCAGCAGTTTCACGGGAGGCCAGCCCCAGCATTTT.

This clonotype was detected ten times or more. The chain combines TRBV5-1 with TRBJ2-7; D remains unclear. The V and J ends lost 3 bases and 5 bases respectively, with 18 bases between them. Germline values: CDR1 SGHRS, CDR2 YFSETQ. The CDR3 loop spans 15 amino acids. DNA for the CDR3: TGCGCCAGCAGCTCGCTCCGCGGACGGTCAGACGAGCAGTACTTC. Its protein product is CASSSLRGRSDEQYF.

Regarding this clonotype: This could be a read error, since a much larger clone is one nucleotide away. The chain carries TRBV15 and TRBJ2-7, with D unresolved. V shed 1 base and J shed 7 bases, with 14 bases lying between them. Germline loops: CDR1 LNHNV, CDR2 YYDKDF (reference sequence). The CDR3 consists of 14 residues. CDR3 loop: CATSRAGIDDEQYF. The CDR3 nucleotides are TGTGCCACCAGCAGAGCTGGGATTGACGATGAGCAGTACTTC. Combining the CDR3 with reference TRBV15 and TRBJ2-7 gives the whole variable domain DAMVIQNPRYQVTQFGKPVTLSCSQTLNHNVMYWYQQKSSQAPKLLFHYYDKDFNNEADTPDNFQSRRPNTSFCFLDIRSPGLGDTAMYLCATSRAGIDDEQYFGPGTRLTVT.

This clonotype was counted a few times. One end of the junction is discordant with germline, which a read error may explain. The chain combines TRBV20-1 with TRBJ2-1, with D perhaps being TRBD1 or TRBD2 (5 bases each). In germline, CDR1 is DFQATT, CDR2 SNEGSKA (reference sequence). The CDR3 runs to 14 residues. The CDR3 region has the DNA TGCAGTACTAGAGAGGCCCAGGGTAGAAATGAGCAGTTCTTC. This encodes CSTREAQGRNEQFF.

About this clonotype itself: This may stem from a read error, because a much larger clone lies one nucleotide away. The CDR3: CASSLGDGRGYTF. For the CDR3, the DNA is TGTGCCAGCAGTTTGGGGGACGGGAGAGGCTACACCTTC. The rearrangement joins TRBV28 to TRBJ1-2; TRBD1 is a possible D gene (5 bases). The V end lost 3 bases, the J end lost 8 bases, and 13 bases lay between the germline ends. In germline, CDR1 is MDHEN, CDR2 SYDVKM. CDR3 length: 13 residues.

This clonotype was observed at least ten times. The gene calls are TRBV20-1 and TRBJ1-2, with 7 bases aligning to TRBD1. The germline V gene encodes CDR1 DFQATT and CDR2 SNEGSKA (reference sequence). The CDR3 extends over 13 amino acids. V lost 4 bases and J lost 4; bases outside the gene matches: 6. The CDR3, as DNA: TGCAGTGCTACTTCCCCAGGGGGCTATGGCTACACCTTC. Amino acids: CSATSPGGYGYTF.

This clonotype was observed many times. The chain uses TRBV10-3 and TRBJ2-7, with D perhaps matching TRBD2 (6 bases). V shed 8 bases and J shed 0 bases, with 8 bases lying between them. There are 12 residues in the CDR3. Germline V gene data show CDR1 as ENHRY and CDR2 as SYGVKD. The CDR3 loop reads CAIRGTSYEQYF. The CDR3 DNA follows: TGTGCCATCCGGGGGACCTCCTACGAGCAGTACTTC.

This clonotype was counted many times. The rearrangement links TRBV5-1 to TRBJ2-7, with TRBD1 as a possible D gene (5 bases). The germline gives CDR1 SGHRS, CDR2 YFSETQ. The ends were cut back, 2 bases at V and 2 bases at J, with 14 bases in the middle. The CDR3 is 15 residues long. The CDR3, as DNA: TGCGCCAGCAGCTTTTCCCCGACAGACCCCTACGAGCAGTACTTC. It encodes CASSFSPTDPYEQYF.

This clonotype has just a few counts. V usage is TRBV27 and J usage is TRBJ2-7, with 9 bases fitting TRBD1. The CDR3 has 14 amino acids. V trimming: 6 bases; J trimming: 1 base; junction bases outside the gene matches: 4. Germline-derived CDR1 and CDR2 are MNHEY and SMNVEV (reference sequence). The DNA for the CDR3 is TGTGCCAGCAGCATTGACAGGGGGTCCTACGAGCAGTACTTC. It yields the protein CASSIDRGSYEQYF.

This clonotype was seen repeatedly, ten times or more. The chain carries TRBV20-1 and TRBJ2-7, with D perhaps TRBD2 (7 bases). Germline lookup yields CDR1 DFQATT and CDR2 SNEGSKA (reference sequence). V was pared by 6 bases and J by 3 bases, with 18 bases between. The CDR3 sequence is 14 residues long. In nucleotides, the CDR3 is TGCAGTGCGGGGACGGGGGGCCGAATCTACGAGCAGTACTTC. Its protein is CSAGTGGRIYEQYF.

The table lists this clonotype with many counts. V is TRBV4-1 and J is TRBJ1-5; D uncertain. The germline CDR1 and CDR2 sequences are MGHRA and YSYEKL. Deletions cut 0 bases from V and 4 bases from J, with 7 bases between. This CDR3 spans 14 amino acids. The CDR3 spells CASSQDSGNQPQHF. The CDR3 coding sequence is TGCGCCAGCAGCCAAGATTCGGGAAATCAGCCCCAGCATTTT.

Turning to this clonotype: A much larger clone sits a single nucleotide away, making a read error possible. The CDR3, as DNA: TGTGCCGTCAGTGAGTCCACACGAGCCTCTCAGTACTTC. It translates to CAVSESTRASQYF. The chain has TRBV10-3 and TRBJ2-5, with no clear D. The V gene's germline CDR1 is ENHRY and CDR2 SYGVKD. The CDR3 extends over 13 amino acids.